The subject of this entry is one T cell receptor beta chain. Per the study methods: The authors estimated nucleated cell counts from reference gene primer amplification. Assay: immunoSEQ multiplex PCR; the TCRdb copy retains only in-frame clones and omits some. V, J and clone size are those of that table, while D and trimming were read from the DNA. In the table there are over 140,000 clones, roughly 81% of which are singletons. The data stem from a study of blood T cell repertoires in COVID-19. Whole-study context: Whether acute or convalescent, the COVID-19 samples came from the United States, Italy and Spain. T cells, B-cell-depleted T cells, or PBMCs provided the cDNA or gDNA that served as material.

The CDR3 length is 16 residues. The V and J ends lost 0 bases and 0 bases, in that order; junction bases with no gene match: 4. The germline V gene encodes CDR1 LGHNA and CDR2 YNFKEQ. The chain uses TRBV4-2 and TRBJ1-1; TRBD1 matches at 7 bases. This clonotype originated in a woman aged 50 to 65 with active or convalescent COVID-19. The sequencing input was peripheral blood. CDR3 loop: CASSQEGQTMNTEAFF. CDR3 nucleotide sequence: TGTGCCAGCAGCCAAGAGGGACAGACAATGAACACTGAAGCTTTCTTT.